This T cell receptor beta chain was obtained from a study of OX40 agonist ivuxolimab in advanced cancers. Study details: Each patient was given ivuxolimab into a vein every 2 weeks, at 0.01 to 10 mg/kg. Overall study results and limits: Some of the lowest clonal expansion was seen in partial responders at 0.1-3.0 mg/kg.

Trimming stripped 4 bases from V and 1 base from J, with 15 bases between. The germline V gene has CDR1 MNHEY and CDR2 SMNVEV (reference sequence). The CDR3 sequence is 16 residues long. Details on this clone: Its target is not known.

The method was immunoSEQ multiplex PCR; TCRdb's version includes in-frame clones alone and lacks a portion of them. The sample has around 30,000 clones; around 90% are singletons. The sequenced sample was CD4+ or CD8+ T cells sorted from blood, obtained in a trial of the OX40 agonist ivuxolimab. The rearrangement uses TRBV27 and TRBJ2-3, with a possible D match to TRBD1 (6 bases). This sequence originates from an adult with an advanced solid tumor such as melanoma, head and neck, liver or kidney cancer. The CDR3 spells CASSSNRVMGTDTQYF. The CDR3 DNA sequence: TGTGCCAGCAGTTCCAACAGGGTGATGGGCACAGATACGCAGTATTTT.